This passage covers 8 T cell receptor beta chains from one sample sequenced in a study of OX40 agonist ivuxolimab in advanced cancers. The library was prepared using the immunoSEQ multiplex PCR assay. Not all clones reach the TCRdb copy of this immuneACCESS table, which keeps in-frame sequences only. Checked studies attribute under half of the gap to unresolved V genes and leave the rest unexplained. The sample profile shows about 43,000 clones; approximately 83% of them were found once. The ten largest account for 14% to 15% of the sample. Here the sequenced sample was CD4+ or CD8+ T cells sorted from blood, taken in a trial of the OX40 agonist ivuxolimab. The receptors come from an adult with an advanced solid tumor such as melanoma, head and neck, liver or kidney cancer.

The J gene is TRBJ1-1, the V gene TRBV6-1, with no clear D. The V end lost 2 bases, the J end lost 0 bases, and 7 bases lay between the germline ends. Germline values: CDR1 MNHNS, CDR2 SASEGT. The CDR3 covers 14 residues. The CDR3 DNA reads TGTGCCAGCAGTGAACCGGGAATGAACACTGAAGCTTTCTTT. Amino acids: CASSEPGMNTEAFF.

The chain carries TRBV7-9 and TRBJ2-7; no definite D call. Germline CDR1 SEHNR, CDR2 FQNEAQ (reference sequence). V was trimmed by 5 bases and J by 3 bases, leaving 5 bases between them. The CDR3 totals 11 residues. The CDR3 region is CASSRDYEQYF. The CDR3 DNA is TGTGCCAGCAGCAGGGACTACGAGCAGTACTTC.

The chain uses TRBV18 and TRBJ2-7, with 7 positions matching TRBD1. V shed 5 bases, J shed 1 base, and the junction held 5 bases outside the gene matches. The CDR3 has 14 amino acids. Germline CDR1 KGHSH, CDR2 LQKENI. CDR3 DNA: TGTGCCAGCTCATCGGAGACAGGGTCCTACGAGCAGTACGTC. This encodes CASSSETGSYEQYV.

The table lists this clone with a few counts. The chain employs TRBV5-4 and TRBJ1-6, with no clear D. The germline gives CDR1 SGHNT, CDR2 YYREEE (reference sequence). The germline V and J ends were trimmed by 4 bases and 9 bases, with 8 bases remaining between them. This CDR3 contains 12 residues. DNA of the CDR3: TGTGCCAGCAGCCTGCATGGTTCACCCCTCCACTTT. As protein: CASSLHGSPLHF.

The sample holds one count of this clone. The genes are TRBV6-6 and TRBJ1-1; D unresolved. CDR3 length: 12 residues. Germline V gene sequence: CDR1 MNHNY, CDR2 SVGAGI (reference sequence). Deletions cut 5 bases from V and 7 bases from J, with 11 bases between. The CDR3 protein is CASSTVGNEAFF. CDR3 DNA: TGTGCCAGCAGTACGGTTGGGAATGAAGCTTTCTTT.

This clone turned up a few times. The V and J genes are TRBV7-8 and TRBJ1-4; 7 bases fit TRBD1. Trimming took 4 bases from V and 1 from J; bases not matched to a gene: 3. This CDR3 is 15 amino acids long. Germline CDR1 SGHVS, CDR2 FQNEAQ. Here the CDR3 DNA reads TGTGCCAGCAGCTGGCAGGGGGGAACTAATGAAAAACTGTTTTTT. This codes for CASSWQGGTNEKLFF.

The rearrangement uses TRBV28 and TRBJ2-5, with 11 bases identical to TRBD2. The germline gives CDR1 MDHEN, CDR2 SYDVKM. The CDR3 runs 15 residues. J gave up 1 base and V 2 bases, and 0 bases lay outside the gene matches. The DNA for the CDR3 is TGTGCCAGCAGTTTAGGGACTAGCGGCCAAGAGACCCAGTACTTC. Protein: CASSLGTSGQETQYF.

V usage is TRBV4-1 and J usage is TRBJ2-7; a weak D match, TRBD2 (5 bases). With 1 base removed from V and 0 bases from J, the gap between germline ends came to 13 bases. The germline V gene encodes CDR1 MGHRA and CDR2 YSYEKL. The CDR3 extends over 16 amino acids. This CDR3 reads CASSQVPGKNSYEQYF. The CDR3 DNA follows: TGCGCCAGCAGCCAAGTTCCGGGGAAAAACTCCTACGAGCAGTACTTC.